The clone carrying this T cell receptor beta chain is medium-sized in the sample. The antigen is unknown. V was shortened by 6 bases and J by 7 bases, with 9 bases between the two germline ends. This CDR3 spans 12 amino acids. Germline assignment: CDR1 MNHEY and CDR2 SVGAGI. This record belongs to a study of T cell responses to AZD1222 COVID-19 vaccine. The study's findings and limits: Variant regions that are unmutated are reportedly the target of nearly half of spike-specific TCRs. After two AZD1222 doses, spike-specific TCR breadth and depth rose versus day 0. Repertoire collection took place solely once the T cell response had peaked.

Data came from immunoSEQ multiplex PCR; TCRdb stores just in-frame clones and leaves some out. The sample has 75,000 to 80,000 clones; about three quarters are singletons. The receptor comes from an adult who received the MenACWY meningococcal vaccine as a control. V usage is TRBV6-5 and J usage is TRBJ2-2, with D tentatively TRBD2 (5 bases). The sample here was peripheral blood, taken 28 days after the second dose of the MenACWY control vaccine. CDR3 residues: CASRTSGGELFF. The CDR3, as DNA: TGTGCCAGCAGGACGAGCGGCGGGGAGCTGTTTTTT.